The rows below give T cell receptor beta chains drawn from one sample of a study of T cells in Graves' hyperthyroidism and ophthalmopathy. MiXCR, run by TCRdb on the multiplex PCR reads, gives a single entry per CDR3 protein. Seen here are about 99,000 distinct CDR3 sequences, 45% to 50% observed once, and the top ten hold roughly 25%. The sequenced sample was blood. Receptor source: a man aged 35 to 55 with Graves' hyperthyroidism. Each CDR3 is given with its conserved first and last residue. A D gene is named only where the DNA matches it firmly. Clone sizes are given selectively: once, few, many, or a class where the clone is expanded.

v_call	clone_size	d_call	j_call	cdr3_aa	cdr3_nt
TRBV20-1	many	NA	TRBJ2-7	CSAPDSSYEQYF	TGCAGTGCACCCGACAGCTCCTACGAGCAGTACTTC
TRBV11-3	many	TRBD2	TRBJ2-7	CASSVTSGRNYEQYF	TGTGCCAGCAGCGTAACTAGCGGGAGGAATTACGAGCAGTACTTC
TRBV7-2	NA	TRBD1	TRBJ1-1	CANSKQNRGMNTEPFF	TGTGCCAACAGCAAGCAAAACAGGGGAATGAACACTGAACCCTTCTTT
TRBV19	many	NA	TRBJ1-2	CASMGRGPGYTF	TGTGCCAGTATGGGTAGGGGTCCTGGCTACACCTTC
TRBV7-3	NA	NA	TRBJ1-1	CASSLAIYRENTEAFF	TGTGCCAGCAGCTTAGCGATCTACAGGGAGAACACTGAAGCTTTCTTT
TRBV2	many	TRBD1	TRBJ2-7	CASRDPGQGVYEQYF	TGTGCCAGCAGGGATCCGGGACAGGGAGTCTACGAGCAGTACTTC
TRBV20-1	many	TRBD2	TRBJ2-4	CSASLTSAIQYF	TGCAGTGCTAGTCTTACTAGCGCCATTCAGTACTTC
TRBV15	NA	NA	TRBJ2-7	CATSRDNKGADGQCF	TGTGCCACCAGCAGAGATAATAAAGGAGCGGACGGGCAGTGCTTC
TRBV5-5	many	NA	TRBJ1-2	CASSLTHQLYGYTF	TGTGCCAGCAGCTTGACGCACCAACTCTATGGCTACACCTTC
TRBV5-1	many	TRBD2	TRBJ2-5	CASSSGLAGAGETQYF	TGCGCCAGCAGCAGCGGACTAGCGGGAGCCGGGGAGACCCAGTACTTC
TRBV7-2	NA	NA	TRBJ2-1	CASSLDRANYNEQFF	TGTGCCAGCAGCTTAGACAGGGCTAACTACAATGAGCAGTTCTTC
TRBV5-1	many	TRBD2	TRBJ2-3	CASSGGLATGTDTQYF	TGCGCCAGCAGCGGGGGACTAGCTACAGGCACAGATACGCAGTATTTT
TRBV7-2	few	NA	TRBJ1-2	CASSLPTSDGYTF	TGTGCCAGCAGCCTACCGACTAGCGATGGCTACACCTTC
TRBV5-6	NA	NA	TRBJ1-1	CAWSVGSGRTEAFF	TGTGCCTGGAGTGTCGGCAGCGGGCGGACTGAAGCTTTCTTT
TRBV5-1	many	TRBD1	TRBJ1-1	CASSQGVGNANTEAFF	TGCGCCAGCAGCCAGGGGGTGGGAAATGCGAACACTGAAGCTTTCTTT
TRBV5-1	many	TRBD1	TRBJ2-3	CASRTGNTQYF	TGCGCCAGCAGGACAGGGAATACGCAGTATTTT
TRBV4-3	NA	NA	TRBJ2-7	CASSQAALASYEQYF	TGCGCCAGCAGCCAAGCAGCACTCGCGTCCTACGAGCAGTACTTC
TRBV20-1	many	NA	TRBJ2-1	CSAREGPDLSYNEQFF	TGCAGTGCTAGAGAAGGGCCGGACCTCTCCTACAATGAGCAGTTCTTC
TRBV6-5	many	TRBD2	TRBJ2-5	CASSYDTAGGKETQYF	TGTGCCAGCAGTTACGACACGGCGGGAGGGAAAGAGACCCAGTACTTC